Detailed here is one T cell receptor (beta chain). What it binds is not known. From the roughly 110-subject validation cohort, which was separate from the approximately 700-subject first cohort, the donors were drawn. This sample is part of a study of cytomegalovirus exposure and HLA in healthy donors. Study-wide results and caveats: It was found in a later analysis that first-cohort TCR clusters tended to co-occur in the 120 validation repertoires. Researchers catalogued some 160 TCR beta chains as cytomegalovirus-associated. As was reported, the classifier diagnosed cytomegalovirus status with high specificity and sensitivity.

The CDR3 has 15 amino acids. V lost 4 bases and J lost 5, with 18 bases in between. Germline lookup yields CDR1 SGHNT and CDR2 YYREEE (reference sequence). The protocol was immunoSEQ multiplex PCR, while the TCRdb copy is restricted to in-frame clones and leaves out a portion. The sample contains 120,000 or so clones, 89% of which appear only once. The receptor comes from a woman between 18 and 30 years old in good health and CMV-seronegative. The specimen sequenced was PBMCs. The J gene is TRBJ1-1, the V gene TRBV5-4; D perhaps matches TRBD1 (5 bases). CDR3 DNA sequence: TGTGCCAGCAGCCCCATTTGGGGGGAATGGACTGAAGCTTTCTTT. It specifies CASSPIWGEWTEAFF.